A selection of T cell receptor beta chains follows, all from one sample in a study of T cell repertoires in cytomegalovirus infection. The antigens of these receptors remain unknown. MiXCR was run by TCRdb on the reads, yielding one entry per CDR3 protein. This table has about 110,000 distinct CDR3 sequences, over 9% appearing once. The sequenced material came from PBMCs, sequenced either directly or after in vitro stimulation (not recorded which). These receptors came from a human donor in good health (CMV status not recorded). Some clones in this sample may be carry-over from other donors' samples. CDR3s leave out the opening cysteine and the closing phenylalanine or tryptophan. D genes are given only for firm matches.

V gene	J gene	D gene	CDR3 protein
TRBV7-6	TRBJ2-3	TRBD2	ASSEAGTSGVTDTQY
TRBV7-2	TRBJ2-4	-	ASSLAPSVTKNIQY
TRBV6-5	TRBJ1-1	-	ASSYHPDTEAF
TRBV2	TRBJ2-5	-	ASSRGIDSSWETQY
TRBV6-2/TRBV6-3	TRBJ2-5	TRBD1	ASKWDSQETQY
TRBV6-1	TRBJ2-2	-	ASSDGFAGTGELF
TRBV7-8	TRBJ1-4	-	ASSFDTHNEKLF
TRBV5-6	TRBJ1-5	-	ASSFGRVSNQPQH
TRBV9	TRBJ1-1	TRBD1	ASSVTGGSEAF
TRBV2	TRBJ1-2	-	ATRLFAYGYT
TRBV7-9	TRBJ1-3	-	ASSPGAGNTIY
TRBV25-1	TRBJ1-6	TRBD1	ASSSGQRLSPLH
TRBV12-3/TRBV12-4	TRBJ2-1	TRBD2	ASSSSGRRNEQF
TRBV6-2/TRBV6-3	TRBJ1-1	-	ASRRDPDNPEAF
TRBV7-2	TRBJ2-1	TRBD2	ASSSSGSTNEQF
TRBV9	TRBJ2-2	TRBD1	ASSVTPGTGVSGELF
TRBV27	TRBJ2-1	-	ASSFLAKSSYNEQF
TRBV7-2	TRBJ2-6	-	ASSLDRGQANVLT
TRBV6-6	TRBJ1-1	-	ASKLSENTEAF
TRBV6-6	TRBJ2-2	-	ASASRIGLDTGELF
TRBV28	TRBJ2-7	-	ASSSETQQY
TRBV20-1	TRBJ2-1	TRBD2	SAPRNLAGGPDEQF
TRBV7-2	TRBJ2-1	TRBD1	ASSPGQGLSGEQF
TRBV27	TRBJ2-3	TRBD2	ASSFSGRIYTQY
TRBV7-2	TRBJ2-7	TRBD2	ASSHPTRALAGVGYEQY
TRBV27	TRBJ1-1	TRBD1	ASSFRQGLGGVGTEAF
TRBV29-1	TRBJ1-1	-	SVETVRAF
TRBV4-2	TRBJ1-6	TRBD1	ASATGNNSPLH
TRBV7-6	TRBJ2-1	TRBD2	ASSFRLAGGPGSLYNEQF
TRBV6-5	TRBJ1-4	TRBD1	ASTHRGGEKLF
TRBV2	TRBJ1-1	-	ASRENTEAF
TRBV27	TRBJ2-2	-	ASSYLAGDPGELF
TRBV7-2	TRBJ1-1	-	ASSLPPGARGTEAF
TRBV6-2/TRBV6-3	TRBJ2-5	TRBD1	ASSLGQARYQETQY
TRBV7-2	TRBJ2-1	-	ASSLGLADNNEQF
TRBV6-2/TRBV6-3	TRBJ2-7	-	ASSVVTAYEQY
TRBV7-2	TRBJ2-3	-	ASSSIADSTDTQY
TRBV20-1	TRBJ1-3	-	SAKPQGAGNTIY
TRBV27	TRBJ1-4	-	ASSSRRVEDEKLF
TRBV12-3/TRBV12-4	TRBJ2-1	-	ACSVPPGSEQF
TRBV5-1	TRBJ2-2	-	ASTGSNTGELF
TRBV7-2	TRBJ1-2	TRBD1	ASSLGQGVDYGYT
TRBV20-1	TRBJ2-1	TRBD2	SARSSGRWYNEQF
TRBV28	TRBJ1-1	-	ASMMAGLNTEAF
TRBV6-5	TRBJ2-1	TRBD2	ASSYSLPSGTYNEQF
TRBV6-1	TRBJ1-1	-	ASSGPGLTEAF
TRBV5-1	TRBJ1-6	-	ASSLGPTGNSPLH
TRBV24-1	TRBJ2-7	TRBD2	ATSDVSGRAFGEQY